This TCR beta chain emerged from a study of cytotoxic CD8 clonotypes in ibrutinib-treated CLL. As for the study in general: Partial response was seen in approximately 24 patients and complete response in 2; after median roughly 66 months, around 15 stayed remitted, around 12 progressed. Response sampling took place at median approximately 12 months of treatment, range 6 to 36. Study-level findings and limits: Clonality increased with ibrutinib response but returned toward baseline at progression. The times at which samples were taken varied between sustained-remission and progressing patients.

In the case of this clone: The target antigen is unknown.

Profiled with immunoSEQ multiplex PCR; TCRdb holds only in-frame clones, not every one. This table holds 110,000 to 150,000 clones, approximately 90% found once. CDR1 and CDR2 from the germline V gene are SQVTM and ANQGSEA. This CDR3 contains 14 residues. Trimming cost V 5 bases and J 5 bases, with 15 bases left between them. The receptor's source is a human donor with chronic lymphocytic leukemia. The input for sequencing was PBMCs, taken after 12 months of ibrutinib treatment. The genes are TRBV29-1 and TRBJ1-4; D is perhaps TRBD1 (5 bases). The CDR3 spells CSVLLTGSNEKLFF. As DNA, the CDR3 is TGCAGCGTTCTCTTAACAGGTTCCAATGAAAAACTGTTTTTT.